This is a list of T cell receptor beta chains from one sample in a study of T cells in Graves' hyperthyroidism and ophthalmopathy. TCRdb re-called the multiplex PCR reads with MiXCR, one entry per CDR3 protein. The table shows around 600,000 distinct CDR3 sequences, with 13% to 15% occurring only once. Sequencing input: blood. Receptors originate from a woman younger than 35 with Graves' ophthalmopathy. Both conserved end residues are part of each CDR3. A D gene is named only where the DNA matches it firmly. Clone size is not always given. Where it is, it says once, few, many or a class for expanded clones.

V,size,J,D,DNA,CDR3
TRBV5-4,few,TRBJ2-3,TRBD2,TGTGCCAGCAGCTTCAGGACTAGCGGTTTCACAGATACGCAGTATTTT,CASSFRTSGFTDTQYF
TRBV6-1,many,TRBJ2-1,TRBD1,TGTGCCAGCAGCGGTTTGACAGGGAACAATGAGCAGTTCTTC,CASSGLTGNNEQFF
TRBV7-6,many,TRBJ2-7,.,TGTGCCAGCAGCGTAGAGGCCGGGGGTGTGGGTACGTTCGAGCAGTACTTC,CASSVEAGGVGTFEQYF
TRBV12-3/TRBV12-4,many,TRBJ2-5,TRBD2,TGTGCCAGCAGTTTATCTAGCGGGAGAGGGGGAGAGACCCAGTACTTC,CASSLSSGRGGETQYF
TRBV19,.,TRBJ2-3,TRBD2,TGTGCCAGTAGTATAGATCTAGCGGGCACAGATACGCAGTATTTT,CASSIDLAGTDTQYF
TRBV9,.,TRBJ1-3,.,TGTGCCAGCAGCCCCGGGACTCGCGGAAACACCATATATTTT,CASSPGTRGNTIYF
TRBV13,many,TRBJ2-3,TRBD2,TGTGCCAGCTCCCAAGCGGCTAGCGGAAGCACAGATACGCAGTATTTT,CASSQAASGSTDTQYF
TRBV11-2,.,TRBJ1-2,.,TGTGCCAGTAGCCTGGGGGTGGGGGGTTATGGCTACACCTTC,CASSLGVGGYGYTF
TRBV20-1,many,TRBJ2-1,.,TGCAGTGCTAGAGGAGACAGCTCCTACAATGAGCAGTTCTTC,CSARGDSSYNEQFF
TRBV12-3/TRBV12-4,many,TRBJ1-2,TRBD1,TGTGCCAGCAGACTGACAGGGGTCTATGGCTACACCTTC,CASRLTGVYGYTF
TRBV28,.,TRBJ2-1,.,TGTGCCAGCAGCCGGGTCTCGAGCTCCTACAATGAGCAGCTCTTC,CASSRVSSSYNEQLF
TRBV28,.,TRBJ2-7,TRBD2,TGTGCCAGCAGTTTATGGACTAGCGGGAGGGCCAAGAACGCCTACGAGCAGTACTTC,CASSLWTSGRAKNAYEQYF
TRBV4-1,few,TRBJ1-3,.,TGCGCCAGCAGCCCGCACCCCACAGGCTCTGGAAACACCATATATTTT,CASSPHPTGSGNTIYF
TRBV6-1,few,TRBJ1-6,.,TGTGCCAGCAGTCTCGATACCCGGGACACATTCACCTCCTATAATTCACCCCTCCACTTT,CASSLDTRDTFTSYNSPLHF
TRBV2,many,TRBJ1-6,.,TGTGCCAGCAGTGAAGAGTTCGATTCACCCCTCCACTTT,CASSEEFDSPLHF
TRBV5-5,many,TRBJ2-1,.,TGTGCCAGCAGCCCTGTGAGCGAGGCGTATTATGAGCAGTTCTTC,CASSPVSEAYYEQFF
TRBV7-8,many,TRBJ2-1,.,TGTGCCAGCAGATATCCGGGAAGCTCCTACAATGAGCAGTTCTTC,CASRYPGSSYNEQFF
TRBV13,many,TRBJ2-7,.,TGTGCCAGCAGTCTAGGGGTCACCTACTACGAGCAGTACTTC,CASSLGVTYYEQYF
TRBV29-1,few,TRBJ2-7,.,TGCAGCGTTGCTGGCAGGGTCCTCTCTAGGGACGAGCAGTACTTC,CSVAGRVLSRDEQYF
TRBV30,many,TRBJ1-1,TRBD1,TGTGCCTGGGAAAGACAGGGTAACACTGAAGCTTTCTTT,CAWERQGNTEAFF
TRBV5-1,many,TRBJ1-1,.,TGCGCCAGCAGCGCGGGACTCCGCACTGAAGCTTTCTTT,CASSAGLRTEAFF
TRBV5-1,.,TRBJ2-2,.,TGCGCCAGCAGCTTGATACCGACACCTGCCGGGGAGCTGTTTTTT,CASSLIPTPAGELFF
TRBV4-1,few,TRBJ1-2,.,TGCGCCAGCAGCCCGGGACAAATCCGAGATGGCTACACCTTC,CASSPGQIRDGYTF
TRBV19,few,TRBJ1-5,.,TGTGCCAGTAGTATAGGCCCGGTAGACGGGGATCAGCCCCAGCATTTT,CASSIGPVDGDQPQHF
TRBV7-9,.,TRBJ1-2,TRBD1,TGTGCCAGCAGCTTCACAGGGGATGGCTATGGCTACACCTTC,CASSFTGDGYGYTF
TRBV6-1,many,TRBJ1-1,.,TGTGCCAGCAGTTTGAGGAGGGGCGAGTCTGAAGCTTTCTTT,CASSLRRGESEAFF
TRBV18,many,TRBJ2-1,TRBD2,TGTGCCAGCTCACCCCCTAGCGGGACTATGTACAATGAGCAGTTCTTC,CASSPPSGTMYNEQFF
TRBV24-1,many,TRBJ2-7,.,TGTGCCACCAGTGATGCTGCAGGGGTAGGGGCCTACGAGCAGTACTTC,CATSDAAGVGAYEQYF
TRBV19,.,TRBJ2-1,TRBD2,TGTGCCAGTAGTATACTCGGCGGGAGGGCAAACAATGAGCAGTTCTTC,CASSILGGRANNEQFF
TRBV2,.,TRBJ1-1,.,TGTGCCAGCACCGTGGGGAGGGAATTTGGTGAAGCTTTCTTT,CASTVGREFGEAFF
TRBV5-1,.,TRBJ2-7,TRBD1,TGCGCCAGCAGCCCCCCGACAGGGATTCTCTACGAGCAGTACTTC,CASSPPTGILYEQYF
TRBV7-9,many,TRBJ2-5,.,TGTGCCAGCAGCTCCCCCGGGCGAGAGACCCAGTACTTC,CASSSPGRETQYF
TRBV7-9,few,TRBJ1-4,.,TGTGCCAGCAGTTATTTAAACAGGGATGATGAAAAACTGTTTTTT,CASSYLNRDDEKLFF
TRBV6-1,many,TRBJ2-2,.,TGTGCCAGCAGTGAAGATTGGGGAAGGGCCGGGGAGCTGTTTTTT,CASSEDWGRAGELFF